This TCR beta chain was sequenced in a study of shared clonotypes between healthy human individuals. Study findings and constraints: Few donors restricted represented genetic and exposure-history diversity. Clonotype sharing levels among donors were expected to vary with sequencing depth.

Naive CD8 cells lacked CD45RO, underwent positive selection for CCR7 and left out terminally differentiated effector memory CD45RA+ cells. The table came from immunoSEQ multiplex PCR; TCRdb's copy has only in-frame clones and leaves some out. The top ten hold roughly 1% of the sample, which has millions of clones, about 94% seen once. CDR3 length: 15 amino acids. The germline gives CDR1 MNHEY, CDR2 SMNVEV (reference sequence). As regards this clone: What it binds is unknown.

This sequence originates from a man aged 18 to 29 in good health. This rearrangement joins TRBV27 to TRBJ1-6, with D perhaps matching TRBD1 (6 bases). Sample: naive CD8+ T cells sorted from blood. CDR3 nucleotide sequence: TGTGCTACCAAAGGGGGAGGCGACTATAATTCACCCCTCCACTTT. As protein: CATKGGGDYNSPLHF.